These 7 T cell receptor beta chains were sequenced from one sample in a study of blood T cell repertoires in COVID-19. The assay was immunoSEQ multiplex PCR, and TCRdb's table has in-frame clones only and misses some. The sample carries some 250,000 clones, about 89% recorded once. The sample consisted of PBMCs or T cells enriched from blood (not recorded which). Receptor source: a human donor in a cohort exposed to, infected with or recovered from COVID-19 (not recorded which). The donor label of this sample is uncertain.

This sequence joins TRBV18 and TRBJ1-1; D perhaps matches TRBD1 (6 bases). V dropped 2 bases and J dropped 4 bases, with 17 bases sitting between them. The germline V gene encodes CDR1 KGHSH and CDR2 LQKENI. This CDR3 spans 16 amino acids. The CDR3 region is CASSPGRGAQGTEAFF. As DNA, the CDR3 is TGTGCCAGCTCACCAGGGCGGGGGGCGCAGGGCACTGAAGCTTTCTTT.

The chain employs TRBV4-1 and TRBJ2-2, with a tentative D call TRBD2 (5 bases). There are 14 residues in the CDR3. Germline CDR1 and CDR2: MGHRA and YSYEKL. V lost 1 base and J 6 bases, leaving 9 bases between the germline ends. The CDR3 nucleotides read TGCGCCAGCAGCCAAGGCATGGAGGCCGGGGAGCTGTTTTTT. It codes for CASSQGMEAGELFF.

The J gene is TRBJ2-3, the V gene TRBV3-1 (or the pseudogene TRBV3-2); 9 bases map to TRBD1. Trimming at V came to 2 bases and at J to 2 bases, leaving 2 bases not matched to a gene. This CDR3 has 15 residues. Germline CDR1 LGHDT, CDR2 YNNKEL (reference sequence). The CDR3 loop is CASSQWDRATDTQYF. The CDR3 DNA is TGTGCCAGCAGCCAATGGGACAGGGCCACAGATACGCAGTATTTT.

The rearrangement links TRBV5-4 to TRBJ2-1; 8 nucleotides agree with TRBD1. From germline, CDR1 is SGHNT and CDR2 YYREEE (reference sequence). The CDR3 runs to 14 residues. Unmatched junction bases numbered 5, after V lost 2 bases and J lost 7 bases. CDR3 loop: CASSLEQGDNEQFF. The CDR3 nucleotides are TGTGCCAGCAGCTTAGAACAGGGGGATAATGAGCAGTTCTTC.

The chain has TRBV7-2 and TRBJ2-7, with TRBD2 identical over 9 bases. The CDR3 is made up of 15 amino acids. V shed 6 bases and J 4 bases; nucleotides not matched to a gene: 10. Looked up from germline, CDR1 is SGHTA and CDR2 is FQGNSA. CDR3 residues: CASSPRTSALYEQYF. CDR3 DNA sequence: TGTGCCAGCAGTCCTAGGACTAGCGCGCTATACGAGCAGTACTTC.

CDR3 DNA sequence: TGTGCCATCAGTGAAAGGGACAGGAATACGCCGGAGCTGTTTTTT. As protein: CAISERDRNTPELFF. The genes are TRBV10-3 and TRBJ2-2; the match to TRBD1 covers 8 bases. J lost 10 bases, V lost 3 bases, and 10 bases had no gene match. Per the germline V gene, CDR1 is ENHRY and CDR2 is SYGVKD. The CDR3 has 15 amino acids.

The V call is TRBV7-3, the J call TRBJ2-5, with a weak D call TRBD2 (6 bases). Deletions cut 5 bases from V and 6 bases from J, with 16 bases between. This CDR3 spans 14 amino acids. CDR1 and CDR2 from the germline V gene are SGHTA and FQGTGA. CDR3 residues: CASSPHSGGKTQYF. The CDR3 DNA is TGTGCCAGCAGCCCTCATAGCGGAGGAAAGACCCAGTACTTC.